Only a few counts were recorded for the clone carrying this T cell receptor beta chain. No infections or other immune events were documented during collection. The sample belongs to a study of identifying expanded T cells in peripheral blood. Repertoires were generated with immunoSEQ multiplex PCR, while TCRdb's copy carries only in-frame clones and drops some. The table has some 78,000 clones, 84% seen once. V was pared by 6 bases and J by 7 bases, with 19 bases between. The CDR3 runs to 15 residues. In germline, CDR1 is MNHEY, CDR2 SMNVEV (reference sequence). The rearrangement uses TRBV27 and TRBJ2-1, with D tentatively TRBD2 (7 bases). The sample comprised blood. This receptor was identified in a person aged 18 to 75 in good health. CDR3 protein: CASRKGGDWTNEQFF. The CDR3 nucleotides read TGTGCCAGCAGAAAAGGGGGGGACTGGACAAATGAGCAGTTCTTC.